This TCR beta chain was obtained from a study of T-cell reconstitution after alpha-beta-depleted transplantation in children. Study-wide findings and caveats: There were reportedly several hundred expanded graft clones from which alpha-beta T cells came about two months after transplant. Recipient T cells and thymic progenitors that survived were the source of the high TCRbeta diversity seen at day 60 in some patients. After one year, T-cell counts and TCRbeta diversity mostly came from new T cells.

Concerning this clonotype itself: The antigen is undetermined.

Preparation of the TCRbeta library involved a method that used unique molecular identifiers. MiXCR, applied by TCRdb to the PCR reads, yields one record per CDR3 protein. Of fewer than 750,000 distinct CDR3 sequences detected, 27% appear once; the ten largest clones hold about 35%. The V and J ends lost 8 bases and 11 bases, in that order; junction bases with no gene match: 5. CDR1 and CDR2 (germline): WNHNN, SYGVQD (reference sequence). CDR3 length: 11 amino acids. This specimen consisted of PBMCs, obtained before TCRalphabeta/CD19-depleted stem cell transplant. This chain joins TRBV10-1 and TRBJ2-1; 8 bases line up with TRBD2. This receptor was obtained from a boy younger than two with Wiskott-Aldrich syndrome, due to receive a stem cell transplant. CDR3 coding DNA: TGCGCCAGCGGGATAGCGGGAAAGCAGTTCTTC. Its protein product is CASGIAGKQFF.